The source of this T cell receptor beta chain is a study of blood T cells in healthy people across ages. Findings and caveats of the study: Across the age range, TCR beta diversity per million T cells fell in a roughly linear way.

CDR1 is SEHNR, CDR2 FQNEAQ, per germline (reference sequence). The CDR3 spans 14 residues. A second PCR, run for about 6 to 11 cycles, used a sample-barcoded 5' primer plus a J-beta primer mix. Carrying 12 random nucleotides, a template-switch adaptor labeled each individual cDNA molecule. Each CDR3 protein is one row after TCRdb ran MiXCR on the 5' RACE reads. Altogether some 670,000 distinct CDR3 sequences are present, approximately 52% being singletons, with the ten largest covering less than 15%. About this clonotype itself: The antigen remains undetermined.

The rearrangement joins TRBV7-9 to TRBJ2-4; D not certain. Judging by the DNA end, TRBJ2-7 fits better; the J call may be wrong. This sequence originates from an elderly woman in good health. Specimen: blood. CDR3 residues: CASSLGAPPNEQYF. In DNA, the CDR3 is TGTGCCAGCAGCTTAGGGGCCCCTCCTAACGAGCAGTACTTC.